The 22 T cell receptor beta chains listed next were all sequenced from one sample in a study of technical replicates of blood from several donors. The data were produced by immunoSEQ multiplex PCR, yet TCRdb's version contains in-frame clones alone and is incomplete. This sample has about 16,000 clones, with 87% found just once. The specimen sequenced was PBMCs. Every receptor here comes from a human donor in good health.

The chain uses TRBV2 and TRBJ2-7, with 7 bases fitting TRBD2. Germline V gives CDR1 SNHLY, CDR2 FYNNEI. Trimming removed 7 bases from V and 3 bases from J; junction bases left unmatched: 9. The CDR3 covers 14 residues. DNA for the CDR3: TGTGCCAGCACGTCCGGCGGGAGACACTACGAGCAGTACTTC. This translates into CASTSGGRHYEQYF.

The J gene is TRBJ1-3, the V gene TRBV7-7; 8 bases align to TRBD1. After removal of 4 bases from V and 0 bases from J, the junction contained 5 bases not matched to a gene. CDR1 is SSHAT and CDR2 is FNYEAQ in the germline V gene (reference sequence). The length of the CDR3 is 16 residues. The CDR3: CASSSRGQASGNTIYF. CDR3 coding DNA: TGTGCCAGCAGCTCGCGGGGACAGGCCTCTGGAAACACCATATATTTT.

The chain employs TRBV6-5 and TRBJ2-7, with 8 bases identical to TRBD1. The germline V gene encodes CDR1 MNHEY and CDR2 SVGAGI. V was clipped by 0 bases and J by 4 bases; unmatched bases: 5. This CDR3 region has 15 residues. The DNA for the CDR3 is TGTGCCAGCAGTTACTCTTTCCGGACAGGGTACGAGCAGTACTTC. This codes for CASSYSFRTGYEQYF.

The chain couples TRBV9 to TRBJ2-1; 10 nucleotides align to TRBD2. J lost 4 bases, V lost 0 bases, and 7 bases had no gene match. This CDR3 region has 17 residues. In germline, CDR1 is SGDLS, CDR2 YYNGEE. The CDR3 loop reads CASSVGAGGPSYNEQFF. CDR3 DNA: TGTGCCAGCAGCGTAGGAGCGGGAGGGCCCTCTTACAATGAGCAGTTCTTC.

J is TRBJ1-1 and V is TRBV5-1; 7 bases match TRBD1. With V trimmed by 0 bases and J by 11 bases, 10 bases remained unmatched. This CDR3 has 14 amino acids. Germline lookup yields CDR1 SGHRS and CDR2 YFSETQ. In nucleotides, the CDR3 is TGCGCCAGCAGCTTGGAACTGGACAGGCCCGAGGCTTTCTTT. It yields the protein CASSLELDRPEAFF.

This chain connects TRBV7-8 to TRBJ2-7; 7 bases map to TRBD2. V shed 4 bases and J 4 bases; nucleotides not matched to a gene: 4. CDR1 and CDR2 (germline): SGHVS, FQNEAQ. CDR3 length equals 13 residues. CDR3 in amino acids: CASSSELAYEQYF. In nucleotides, the CDR3 is TGTGCCAGCAGCTCGGAACTAGCGTACGAGCAGTACTTC.

As DNA, the CDR3 is TGTGCCAGCAGCTTACGCGGAGGGACTACCTACGAGCAGTACTTC. The encoded protein is CASSLRGGTTYEQYF. The chain links TRBV11-3 to TRBJ2-7; 7 bases fit TRBD2. CDR1 and CDR2 (germline): SGHNT, YENEEA. Trimming at V came to 2 bases and at J to 2 bases, leaving 6 bases not matched to a gene. The CDR3 runs 15 residues. Drawing the rest from reference TRBV11-3 and TRBJ2-7, the complete variable domain is EAGVVQSPRYKIIEKKQPVAFWCNPISGHNTLYWYLQNLGQGPELLIRYENEEAVDDSQLPKDRFSAERLKGVDSTLKIQPAELGDSAVYLCASSLRGGTTYEQYFGPGTRLTVT.

This clone was picked up a small number of times. The chain is built from TRBV19 and TRBJ2-2; no clear D. Germline CDR1 LNHDA, CDR2 SQIVND (reference sequence). There are 16 residues in the CDR3. Trimming left V 6 bases short and J 1 base short, with 15 bases between. CDR3 loop: CASRHTSKKNTGELFF. In DNA form, the CDR3 reads TGTGCCAGTAGACATACGTCCAAAAAGAACACCGGGGAGCTGTTTTTT.

This chain joins TRBV5-1 and TRBJ2-5; 13 positions agree with TRBD2. This CDR3 has 16 amino acids. CDR1 is SGHRS and CDR2 is YFSETQ in the germline V gene. J lost 2 bases, V lost 2 bases, and 3 bases had no gene match. The CDR3 reads CASSLPGLAGQETQYF. CDR3 in DNA: TGCGCCAGCAGCTTACCGGGACTAGCGGGACAAGAGACCCAGTACTTC.

This clone came up a few times. The chain employs TRBV11-2 and TRBJ2-3, with a tentative D call TRBD2 (5 bases). The germline gives CDR1 SGHAT, CDR2 FQNNGV. Trimming shortened V by 3 bases and J by 1 base, and 8 bases separated the two germline ends. This CDR3 is 14 amino acids long. CDR3 coding DNA: TGTGCCAGCAGCTTCGGGGTAGGCACAGATACGCAGTATTTT. Translated: CASSFGVGTDTQYF.

The chain joins TRBV6-6 to TRBJ1-1; possibly TRBD1 for D (6 bases). The V end was cut by 7 bases, the J end by 3 bases, with 9 bases between. The CDR3 totals 12 residues. CDR1 and CDR2 from the germline V gene are MNHNY and SVGAGI (reference sequence). Here the CDR3 reads CASNRVDTEAFF. The CDR3 DNA is TGTGCCAGCAACAGGGTGGACACTGAAGCTTTCTTT.

This clone has only a few counts. The V call is TRBV30, the J call TRBJ1-3; D might be TRBD1 (5 bases). CDR1 is GTSNPN and CDR2 is SVGIG in the germline V gene (reference sequence). CDR3 size: 14 residues. Trimming removed 0 bases from V and 3 bases from J, with 9 bases in between. CDR3 protein: CAWSVDSNGNTIYF. The DNA of the CDR3 is TGTGCCTGGAGTGTAGACAGCAATGGAAACACCATATATTTT.

The rearrangement links TRBV14 to TRBJ2-7; TRBD1 might be the D (6 bases). Trimming took off 4 bases at V and 2 bases at J, with 12 bases between the two ends. The CDR3 loop spans 14 amino acids. Germline CDR1 reads SGHDN; CDR2 reads FVKESK. The CDR3 reads CASSPHRVPYEQYF. The CDR3 DNA follows: TGTGCCAGCAGCCCCCACAGGGTCCCCTACGAGCAGTACTTC.

V usage is TRBV19 and J usage is TRBJ2-7, with 7 bases matching TRBD1. Germline CDR1 is LNHDA and CDR2 is SQIVND (reference sequence). This CDR3 comprises 18 residues. Trimming took 5 bases from V and 3 from J; bases not matched to a gene: 19. The CDR3 DNA sequence: TGTGCCAGTAGTGAGACGGCCAGGACAGGCTGGGGTCGCTACGAGCAGTACTTC. Amino acid sequence: CASSETARTGWGRYEQYF.

The chain joins TRBV27 to TRBJ2-7, with 7 positions matching TRBD2. V shed 2 bases, J shed 6 bases, and the junction held 4 bases outside the gene matches. The V gene's germline CDR1 is MNHEY and CDR2 SMNVEV (reference sequence). The CDR3 runs 13 residues. CDR3 nucleotide sequence: TGTGCCAGCAGTTTACGGCGGGGGTTCGAGCAGTACTTC. This encodes CASSLRRGFEQYF.

The rearrangement joins TRBV10-2 to TRBJ2-5, with a possible D match to TRBD1 (6 bases). Germline V gene data show CDR1 as WSHSY and CDR2 as SAAADI. V was shortened by 3 bases and J by 1 base, with 15 bases between the two germline ends. There are 16 residues in the CDR3. The DNA of the CDR3 is TGCGCCAGCAGTGACCCTGGACAGAGGGGCCAAGAGACCCAGTACTTC. Translation: CASSDPGQRGQETQYF.

This clone was seen a single time. The chain links TRBV6-6 to TRBJ2-3; 7 nucleotides line up with TRBD2. The CDR3 consists of 15 residues. Unmatched junction bases numbered 10, after V lost 6 bases and J lost 4 bases. The germline CDR1 and CDR2 sequences are MNHNY and SVGAGI (reference sequence). DNA of the CDR3: TGTGCCAGCAGAAACCAACTAGCGATCGCAGATACGCAGTATTTT. Amino acids: CASRNQLAIADTQYF.

This clone appeared a few times. The chain carries TRBV9 and TRBJ1-5; possibly TRBD1 for D (6 bases). Germline CDR1 SGDLS, CDR2 YYNGEE. Trimming shortened V by 0 bases and J by 2 bases, and 6 bases separated the two germline ends. This CDR3 region has 14 residues. The CDR3 coding sequence is TGTGCCAGCAGCGTAGGGGGGCGCAATCAGCCCCAGCATTTT. This encodes CASSVGGRNQPQHF.

The rearrangement joins TRBV7-7 to TRBJ2-7; 7 nucleotides match TRBD1. J lost 0 bases, V lost 4 bases, and 3 bases had no gene match. Germline-derived CDR1 and CDR2 are SSHAT and FNYEAQ (reference sequence). CDR3 length: 14 residues. The CDR3, as DNA: TGTGCCAGCAGCTCGGGACAGTTCTCCTACGAGCAGTACTTC. Translated: CASSSGQFSYEQYF. The variable domain in full, with the rest retrieved from reference TRBV7-7 and TRBJ2-7, is GAGVSQSPRYKVTKRGQDVTLRCDPISSHATLYWYQQALGQGPEFLTYFNYEAQPDKSGLPSDRFSAERPEGSISTLTIQRTEQRDSAMYRCASSSGQFSYEQYFGPGTRLTVT.

The V gene is TRBV7-9, the J gene TRBJ2-3; weak D call: TRBD2 (6 bases). Germline V gives CDR1 SEHNR, CDR2 FQNEAQ (reference sequence). CDR3 size: 14 residues. Trimming shortened V by 4 bases and J by 0 bases, and 8 bases separated the two germline ends. In DNA, the CDR3 is TGTGCCAGCAGCTGGGGACTCAGCACAGATACGCAGTATTTT. Its protein is CASSWGLSTDTQYF.

The CDR3 coding sequence is TGCGCCAGCGCGCGGGACGGGACGAGGGGAAACACCATATATTTT. Encoded protein: CASARDGTRGNTIYF. The V call is TRBV5-1, the J call TRBJ1-3, with TRBD1 as a possible D gene (5 bases). The V end lost 7 bases, the J end lost 4 bases, and 18 bases lay between the germline ends. The CDR3 runs to 15 residues. CDR1 and CDR2 (germline): SGHRS, YFSETQ.

This clone has more than one count but fewer than ten. V gene TRBV10-1 combines with J gene TRBJ1-1; D gene uncertain. The germline gives CDR1 WNHNN, CDR2 SYGVQD (reference sequence). CDR3 size: 13 residues. The V end lost 3 bases, the J end lost 0 bases, and 5 bases lay between the germline ends. CDR3 loop: CASSETVNTEAFF. Here the CDR3 DNA reads TGCGCCAGCAGTGAAACGGTGAACACTGAAGCTTTCTTT.